A single sample is the source of the 30 T cell receptor beta chains below, sequenced in a study of T-cell memory formation after mild COVID-19. TCRdb redid the calling of the 5' RACE reads with MiXCR, one entry per CDR3 protein. The table records some 450,000 distinct CDR3 sequences, roughly 18% of them present only once. Input material: PBMCs or a T cell subset sorted from them (not recorded which). The receptors derive from a man between 18 and 35 years old who had mild COVID-19 (a few samples of this study predate the infection). Cell type and time point are not known.

This clonotype was seen only a few times. This chain connects TRBV29-1 to TRBJ2-7, with 10 bases lining up with TRBD2. V gave up 3 bases and J gave up 0 bases; unmatched junction bases: 2. CDR3 size: 14 residues. Looked up from germline, CDR1 is SQVTM and CDR2 is ANQGSEA. In DNA, the CDR3 is TGCAGCGTTGAGGCTAGCGGGGGCTCCTACGAGCAGTACTTC. Its protein is CSVEASGGSYEQYF.

The genes are TRBV6-5 and TRBJ1-5; D ambiguous. Germline values: CDR1 MNHEY, CDR2 SVGAGI. The V end was cut by 5 bases, the J end by 2 bases, with 7 bases between. The CDR3 contains 13 residues. The CDR3 nucleotides read TGTGCCAGCAGTCCAAACCGCAATCAGCCCCAGCATTTT. This codes for CASSPNRNQPQHF.

This clonotype was seen repeatedly, ten times or more. The chain joins TRBV24-1 to TRBJ2-7; 11 bases map to TRBD1. The CDR3 totals 14 residues. Germline V gene sequence: CDR1 KGHDR, CDR2 SFDVKD. After removal of 8 bases from V and 7 bases from J, the junction contained 9 bases not matched to a gene. The CDR3: CATITDRGLGEQYF. CDR3 coding DNA: TGTGCCACCATAACGGACAGGGGGCTGGGGGAGCAGTACTTC.

This clonotype was detected many times. The CDR3 is CASSLEPRGLDEKLFF. CDR3 coding DNA: TGTGCCAGCAGCTTAGAGCCCAGGGGGCTGGATGAAAAACTGTTTTTT. The chain has TRBV7-2 and TRBJ1-4; 8 nucleotides line up with TRBD1. CDR3 length: 16 amino acids. J lost 6 bases, V lost 1 base, and 7 bases had no gene match. Germline lookup yields CDR1 SGHTA and CDR2 FQGNSA.

V is TRBV12-3 or TRBV12-4 and J is TRBJ2-7; D unclear. Trimming cost V 3 bases and J 2 bases, with 11 bases left between them. The CDR3 length is 14 residues. CDR3: CASSFRQPPYEQYV. DNA of the CDR3: TGTGCCAGCAGTTTTCGGCAGCCCCCCTACGAGCAGTACGTC.

J is TRBJ1-2 and V is TRBV11-2, with unresolved D. Germline V gene lookup returns CDR1 SGHAT and CDR2 FQNNGV. CDR3 length: 13 amino acids. The ends were cut back, 0 bases at V and 6 bases at J, with 8 bases in the middle. CDR3 sequence reads: CASSLEKLHGYTF. CDR3 sequence (DNA): TGTGCCAGCAGCTTAGAAAAGCTCCATGGCTACACCTTC.

The rearrangement links TRBV24-1 to TRBJ2-3; D may be TRBD2 (6 bases). The CDR3 is 20 amino acids. CDR1 KGHDR and CDR2 SFDVKD come from the germline V gene. Trimming removed 4 bases at V and 5 bases at J, with 30 bases between. The CDR3 loop is CATSDQGVEGGLMGGDTQYF. The CDR3 bases are TGTGCCACCAGTGACCAAGGCGTTGAAGGCGGCCTGATGGGGGGAGATACGCAGTATTTT.

This clonotype was observed a handful of times. The V gene is TRBV20-1, the J gene TRBJ1-4; D call uncertain. The CDR3 covers 14 residues. V lost 6 bases and J 10 bases, leaving 21 bases between the germline ends. Per germline, CDR1 DFQATT and CDR2 SNEGSKA (reference sequence). The chain's CDR3 is CSAAPDVVAGKLFF. The CDR3 bases are TGCAGTGCCGCCCCGGACGTCGTGGCTGGAAAACTGTTTTTT.

The table lists this clonotype with a few counts. The chain has TRBV9 and TRBJ2-7; TRBD2 matches 10 bases. The CDR3 consists of 13 residues. Germline CDR1 reads SGDLS; CDR2 reads YYNGEE. V trimming: 1 base; J trimming: 6 bases; junction bases outside the gene matches: 1. The CDR3 DNA sequence: TGTGCCAGCAGCGTAACTAGCGGGACCGAGCAGTACTTC. It specifies CASSVTSGTEQYF.

This rearrangement joins TRBV7-2 to TRBJ2-7; weak D call: TRBD2 (5 bases). The germline gives CDR1 SGHTA, CDR2 FQGNSA. The CDR3 totals 13 residues. The V end lost 5 bases, the J end lost 7 bases, and 15 bases lay between the germline ends. CDR3 in amino acids: CASSARRDGEQYF. CDR3 nucleotides: TGTGCCAGCAGCGCGAGACGGGATGGAGAGCAGTACTTC. The variable domain in full, completed from reference TRBV7-2 and TRBJ2-7, reads GAGVSQSPSNKVTEKGKDVELRCDPISGHTALYWYRQSLGQGLEFLIYFQGNSAPDKSGLPSDRFSAERTGGSVSTLTIQRTQQEDSAVYLCASSARRDGEQYFGPGTRLTVT.

This chain connects TRBV9 to TRBJ2-2, with D perhaps TRBD1 (6 bases). This CDR3 has 15 residues. The V gene lost 0 bases and the J gene lost 4 bases, with 10 bases spanning the gap. CDR1 is SGDLS and CDR2 is YYNGEE in the germline V gene. The DNA for the CDR3 is TGTGCCAGCAGCGTAGTTGGGGGCGGCACCGGGGAGCTGTTTTTT. It is translated as CASSVVGGGTGELFF.

This sequence joins TRBV9 and TRBJ2-3; the D gene is possibly TRBD2 (5 bases). This CDR3 region has 15 residues. CDR1 is SGDLS, CDR2 YYNGEE, per germline. V lost 1 base and J 0 bases, leaving 9 bases between the germline ends. CDR3 protein: CASSVRAVSTDTQYF. Here the CDR3 DNA reads TGTGCCAGCAGCGTAAGAGCGGTTAGCACAGATACGCAGTATTTT.

V usage is TRBV20-1 and J usage is TRBJ2-5; TRBD2 matches 8 bases. The junction had 14 bases not matched to a gene; V was cut back by 0 bases and J by 5 bases. This CDR3 spans 17 amino acids. The germline V gene encodes CDR1 DFQATT and CDR2 SNEGSKA (reference sequence). In DNA form, the CDR3 reads TGCAGTGCTAGAGATTTAGTAGCGGGATCCCCCGGGGAGACCCAGTACTTC. Encoded protein: CSARDLVAGSPGETQYF.

This clonotype was seen more than once but under ten times. In nucleotides, the CDR3 is TGTGCCAGCTCACCACCGACGACAGGCATCACAGATACGCAGTATTTT. Translated: CASSPPTTGITDTQYF. The J gene is TRBJ2-3, the V gene TRBV18, with D possibly TRBD1 on 6 matching bases. Trimming cost V 0 bases and J 2 bases, with 12 bases left between them. CDR3 length equals 16 residues. In germline, CDR1 is KGHSH, CDR2 LQKENI.

The genes are TRBV4-3 and TRBJ1-1; maybe TRBD1 (5 bases). Trimming pared 0 bases from V and 5 bases from J, leaving 16 bases between. The CDR3 spans 16 residues. Germline V gene sequence: CDR1 LGHNA, CDR2 YSLEER. CDR3 bases: TGCGCCAGCAGCCAAGATCCCCCGGGGGTGGGGACTGAAGCTTTCTTT. It specifies CASSQDPPGVGTEAFF.

The sample holds a few counts of this clonotype. This chain uses TRBV6-2 or TRBV6-3 with TRBJ2-5; D perhaps matches TRBD2 (5 bases). The CDR3 loop spans 16 amino acids. CDR1 is MNHEY, CDR2 SVGEGT, per germline. V was shortened by 5 bases and J by 5 bases, with 21 bases between the two germline ends. In nucleotides, the CDR3 is TGTGCCAGCAGTACCGCCCTTCACGGGATCTGGGAGACCCAGTACTTC. Translating it yields CASSTALHGIWETQYF.

This CDR3 is CASGGTLQETQYF. DNA for the CDR3: TGTGCCAGCGGCGGGACTCTCCAAGAGACCCAGTACTTC. The chain recombines TRBV4-2 with TRBJ2-5; maybe TRBD2 (6 bases). Trimming took 8 bases from V and 1 from J, leaving 11 bases between them. Germline assignment: CDR1 LGHNA and CDR2 YNFKEQ. This CDR3 region has 13 residues.

This clonotype came up a few times. The J gene is TRBJ2-5, the V gene TRBV11-2; 10 positions match TRBD1. CDR3 size: 14 residues. Germline V gene lookup returns CDR1 SGHAT and CDR2 FQNNGV. V dropped 6 bases and J dropped 3; count of bases not matched to a gene: 4. The CDR3 loop reads CASRSTGGEETQYF. The CDR3 DNA sequence: TGTGCCAGCAGATCGACAGGGGGCGAAGAGACCCAGTACTTC.

The CDR3 loop is CASSQEVDTIYF. The CDR3 nucleotides are TGTGCCAGCAGCCAAGAAGTAGACACCATATATTTT. The gene calls are TRBV3-1 and TRBJ1-3; no reliable D call. Trimming took off 0 bases at V and 8 bases at J, with 5 bases between the two ends. Germline CDR1 LGHDT, CDR2 YNNKEL (reference sequence). The CDR3 contains 12 residues.

This clonotype showed up just a few times. The chain links TRBV5-1 to TRBJ2-7, with a weak D call TRBD1 (6 bases). V was cut by 4 bases and J by 3 bases, with 11 bases left in between. The CDR3 runs 13 residues. Germline V gene data show CDR1 as SGHRS and CDR2 as YFSETQ. The CDR3 protein is CASSPDSFYEQYF. The CDR3, as DNA: TGCGCCAGCAGCCCGGACAGCTTCTACGAGCAGTACTTC.

The chain combines TRBV20-1 with TRBJ2-3; 7 bases are shared with TRBD2. V lost 5 bases and J lost 5; bases outside the gene matches: 10. Germline V gives CDR1 DFQATT, CDR2 SNEGSKA (reference sequence). The CDR3 length is 14 residues. CDR3 nucleotide sequence: TGCAGTGCTGTAGCGGGCCAGCCGGAAGATACGCAGTATTTT. Encoded protein: CSAVAGQPEDTQYF.

The rearrangement uses TRBV4-2 and TRBJ1-5; D is possibly TRBD1 (5 bases). CDR3 length: 16 residues. Trimming took 4 bases from V and 2 from J, leaving 15 bases between them. Germline V CDR1 and CDR2: LGHNA, YNFKEQ. The CDR3 coding sequence is TGTGCCAGCAGCCGAGCCTTTAGGGGCGGCAATCAGCCCCAGCATTTT. Translation: CASSRAFRGGNQPQHF.

This clonotype has a handful of counts. V is TRBV7-2 and J is TRBJ1-1, with 10 bases that match TRBD1. Trimming took 4 bases from V and 4 from J; bases not matched to a gene: 9. The germline V gene encodes CDR1 SGHTA and CDR2 FQGNSA. The CDR3 totals 16 residues. DNA for the CDR3: TGTGCCAGCAGCTCCCCTCGACAGGGGGCTTCCACTGAAGCTTTCTTT. It yields the protein CASSSPRQGASTEAFF.

There are a few counts of this clonotype. The rearrangement joins TRBV5-1 to TRBJ1-2; 7 bases align to TRBD1. Trimming took 1 base from V and 4 from J; bases not matched to a gene: 19. The germline V gene encodes CDR1 SGHRS and CDR2 YFSETQ. There are 19 residues in the CDR3. This chain's CDR3 is CASSLSNSTGRITSYGYTF. CDR3 in DNA: TGCGCCAGCAGCTTGTCGAACTCGACAGGGCGCATTACTTCCTATGGCTACACCTTC.

The chain links TRBV7-2 to TRBJ2-1; 8 bases match TRBD2. J gave up 4 bases and V 0 bases, and 2 bases lay outside the gene matches. The CDR3 runs 15 residues. CDR1 is SGHTA, CDR2 FQGNSA, per germline. CDR3 nucleotide sequence: TGTGCCAGCAGCTTAGCGGGACTAGGATACAATGAGCAGTTCTTC. Amino acids: CASSLAGLGYNEQFF. Using reference TRBV7-2 and TRBJ2-1 for the parts outside the CDR3, the full variable domain is GAGVSQSPSNKVTEKGKDVELRCDPISGHTALYWYRQSLGQGLEFLIYFQGNSAPDKSGLPSDRFSAERTGGSVSTLTIQRTQQEDSAVYLCASSLAGLGYNEQFFGPGTRLTVL.

In this sample, this clonotype turned up a few times. The rearrangement uses TRBV14 and TRBJ1-2; D is unresolved. Germline V gene data show CDR1 as SGHDN and CDR2 as FVKESK. V was pared by 3 bases and J by 0 bases, with 8 bases between. The CDR3 has 14 residues. The CDR3 sequence is CASSQALTNYGYTF. In nucleotides, the CDR3 is TGTGCCAGCAGCCAGGCTCTCACTAACTATGGCTACACCTTC.

CDR3 sequence: CSVFSARGTDTQYF. DNA of the CDR3: TGCAGCGTTTTTAGCGCGAGGGGTACAGATACGCAGTATTTT. V is TRBV29-1 and J is TRBJ2-3; D could derive from TRBD1 or TRBD2 (5 bases each). The germline V and J ends were trimmed by 5 bases and 3 bases, with 15 bases remaining between them. This CDR3 has 14 amino acids. Per the germline V gene, CDR1 is SQVTM and CDR2 is ANQGSEA.

This clonotype was found a few times. The chain joins TRBV11-2 to TRBJ1-2; TRBD1 matches 9 bases. The CDR3 consists of 15 residues. The germline V gene encodes CDR1 SGHAT and CDR2 FQNNGV. Trimming at V came to 6 bases and at J to 4 bases, leaving 9 bases not matched to a gene. The DNA for the CDR3 is TGTGCCAGCAGATCCACAGGGGGCGGGGGCTATGGCTACACCTTC. It yields the protein CASRSTGGGGYGYTF.

The V call is TRBV7-3, the J call TRBJ2-5; 11 nucleotides line up with TRBD2. This CDR3 has 14 residues. CDR1 and CDR2 from the germline V gene are SGHTA and FQGTGA. V shed 3 bases and J 6 bases; nucleotides not matched to a gene: 3. CDR3 protein: CASSFSGGGQTQYF. The DNA for the CDR3 is TGTGCCAGCAGCTTTAGCGGGGGGGGCCAGACCCAGTACTTC.

This clonotype came up many times. The rearrangement uses TRBV7-9 and TRBJ2-2; a weak D match, TRBD2 (5 bases). V lost 5 bases and J lost 3, with 10 bases in between. The CDR3 spans 14 residues. The germline gives CDR1 SEHNR, CDR2 FQNEAQ (reference sequence). CDR3 amino acids: CASSAGVYTGELFF. As DNA, the CDR3 is TGTGCCAGCAGCGCGGGTGTTTACACCGGGGAGCTGTTTTTT.